The rows below give T cell receptor beta chains drawn from one sample of a study of technical replicates of blood from a handful of donors. The table came from immunoSEQ multiplex PCR; TCRdb's copy has only in-frame clones and leaves some out. The profile shows roughly 69,000 clones, roughly 86% of them singletons. Material: PBMCs. Every receptor here comes from a human donor in good health. Some clones in this sample may be carry-over from other donors' samples. Both conserved end residues are part of each CDR3. The D gene is left open where the match is weak. Not all rows give a size; the values are once, few, many and, for expanded clones, a class.

v_call: TRBV9
d_call: -
clone_size: -
j_call: TRBJ2-6
cdr3_nt: TGTGCCAGCAGCGGAAAACAAGTGGCTGGGGCCAACGTCCTGACTTTC
cdr3_aa: CASSGKQVAGANVLTF

v_call: TRBV7-3
d_call: -
clone_size: -
j_call: TRBJ2-1
cdr3_nt: TGTGCCAGCAGCTTAGGAAACAGAGCTTCGAGTGAGCAGTTCTTC
cdr3_aa: CASSLGNRASSEQFF

v_call: TRBV10-3
d_call: -
clone_size: -
j_call: TRBJ2-3
cdr3_nt: TGTGCCATCAGAAGCGGCCCCACAGATACGCAGTATTTT
cdr3_aa: CAIRSGPTDTQYF

v_call: TRBV27
d_call: -
clone_size: -
j_call: TRBJ2-7
cdr3_nt: TGTGCCAGCAGTATGCCCGGGAACTACGAGCAGTACTTC
cdr3_aa: CASSMPGNYEQYF

v_call: TRBV5-4
d_call: TRBD1
clone_size: -
j_call: TRBJ2-2
cdr3_nt: TGTGCCAGCAGCACGGGACAGGGGACCGGGGAGCTGTTTTTT
cdr3_aa: CASSTGQGTGELFF

v_call: TRBV19
d_call: TRBD1
clone_size: -
j_call: TRBJ2-3
cdr3_nt: TGTGCCAGTAGCCGATCGGGACAGGGGGCTGGAGATACGCAGTATTTT
cdr3_aa: CASSRSGQGAGDTQYF

v_call: TRBV7-2
d_call: TRBD2
clone_size: -
j_call: TRBJ2-4
cdr3_nt: TGTGCCAGCAGCTTAGCGCTGGGGGGGGAGGCCATTCAGTACTTC
cdr3_aa: CASSLALGGEAIQYF

v_call: TRBV7-9
d_call: TRBD1
clone_size: -
j_call: TRBJ1-1
cdr3_nt: TGTGCCAGCAGTTCGGCTGGACAGGGGGCCACTGAAGCTTTCTTT
cdr3_aa: CASSSAGQGATEAFF

v_call: TRBV7-2
d_call: TRBD2
clone_size: -
j_call: TRBJ2-1
cdr3_nt: TGTGCCAGCAGCTTAGCTAGCGGGGGTTACAATGAGCAGTTCTTC
cdr3_aa: CASSLASGGYNEQFF

v_call: TRBV5-1
d_call: -
clone_size: once
j_call: TRBJ2-7
cdr3_nt: TGCGCCAGCAGCTTACAGGGTTTTGGTGAGCAGTACTTC
cdr3_aa: CASSLQGFGEQYF

v_call: TRBV7-9
d_call: TRBD1
clone_size: -
j_call: TRBJ1-2
cdr3_nt: TGTGCCAGCAGCTCGGACAGGGGAGGAGGCTACACCTTC
cdr3_aa: CASSSDRGGGYTF

v_call: TRBV15
d_call: TRBD1
clone_size: -
j_call: TRBJ1-2
cdr3_nt: TGTGCCACCAGCAGAGTCCCGGGACAGGGCTATGGCTACACCTTC
cdr3_aa: CATSRVPGQGYGYTF

v_call: TRBV20-1
d_call: -
clone_size: -
j_call: TRBJ2-5
cdr3_nt: TGCAGTGCCCGGAGGGGAGAGACCCAGTACTTC
cdr3_aa: CSARRGETQYF

v_call: TRBV7-2
d_call: TRBD1
clone_size: -
j_call: TRBJ1-1
cdr3_nt: TGTGCCAGCAGCTCCGGACAGGGTCAGAAAGCTTTCTTT
cdr3_aa: CASSSGQGQKAFF

v_call: TRBV10-3
d_call: -
clone_size: -
j_call: TRBJ1-1
cdr3_nt: TGTGCCATCAGTGACCGGGAAAACACTGAAGCTTTCTTT
cdr3_aa: CAISDRENTEAFF

v_call: TRBV2
d_call: TRBD2
clone_size: -
j_call: TRBJ2-1
cdr3_nt: TGTGCCAGCAGTAGCGGGGGGGCAGAGTACAATGAGCAGTTCTTC
cdr3_aa: CASSSGGAEYNEQFF

v_call: TRBV2
d_call: TRBD1
clone_size: -
j_call: TRBJ2-7
cdr3_nt: TGTGCCAGCACCCCCGACAGGGGGACCTGGGAGCAGTACTTC
cdr3_aa: CASTPDRGTWEQYF

v_call: TRBV6-5
d_call: -
clone_size: -
j_call: TRBJ2-1
cdr3_nt: TGTGCCAGCAGTTACTTCTTAATCTCTAGCCCCCTTGAGCAGTTCTTC
cdr3_aa: CASSYFLISSPLEQFF

v_call: TRBV6-5
d_call: -
clone_size: -
j_call: TRBJ1-2
cdr3_nt: TGTGCCAGCAGTTACTCGCAGTTTAACTATGGCTACACCTTC
cdr3_aa: CASSYSQFNYGYTF

v_call: TRBV7-3
d_call: -
clone_size: -
j_call: TRBJ2-1
cdr3_nt: TGTGCCAGCAGCTTAAGGGGGCTCGTTGATGAGCAGTTCTTC
cdr3_aa: CASSLRGLVDEQFF

v_call: TRBV4-3
d_call: -
clone_size: -
j_call: TRBJ2-3
cdr3_nt: TGCGCCAGCAGCCAAGATCGTGTCAGGGGAAGCACAGATACGCAGTATTTT
cdr3_aa: CASSQDRVRGSTDTQYF

v_call: TRBV7-8
d_call: -
clone_size: -
j_call: TRBJ1-6
cdr3_nt: TGTGCCAGCAGCTTAGATGGTCGGAATTCACCCCTCCACTTT
cdr3_aa: CASSLDGRNSPLHF